What follows is one T cell receptor beta chain and its context. The target antigen is unknown. The data belong to a study of shared clonotypes between healthy human individuals. Study-wide background: For every donor, three CD4 naive, three CD4 memory, two CD8 naive and one CD8 memory plates were used. Study-wide findings and caveats: Tissue TCR repertoires likely differ from these blood-only repertoires.

Libraries were prepared by immunoSEQ multiplex PCR; TCRdb keeps only in-frame clonotypes and omits some of them. In the table there are under 1 million clones, approximately 92% of which are singletons. The naive CD8 fraction comprised CD45RO-negative cells positively selected for CCR7 and excluded terminally differentiated effector memory CD45RA+ cells. Germline V gene data show CDR1 as SGHAT and CDR2 as FQNNGV. CDR3 length: 11 residues. V gave up 5 bases and J gave up 5 bases, with 6 bases separating them. The chain has TRBV11-2 and TRBJ2-5; no reliable D call. The sample was naive CD8+ T cells sorted from blood. This clonotype was sampled from a man aged 25-40 years in good health. The CDR3 coding sequence is TGTGCCAGCAGCATCACGGAGACCCAGTACTTC. As protein: CASSITETQYF.